What follows are 15 T cell receptor beta chains derived from one specimen sequenced in a study of OX40 agonist ivuxolimab in advanced cancers. Receptor amplification or capture employed the immunoSEQ multiplex PCR assay. Held by TCRdb, this immuneACCESS table contains in-frame sequences only and omits some clones. Under half of the omission traces to an unresolved V gene where checked; the cause of the rest is unknown. In this sample the table shows 70,000 to 85,000 clones, 70% to 85% of which occur a single time. Of the sample, 0.9% to 1.4% falls within the top ten clones. The material was CD4+ or CD8+ T cells sorted from blood, obtained in a trial of the OX40 agonist ivuxolimab. The source of these receptors is an adult with an advanced solid tumor such as melanoma, head and neck, liver or kidney cancer.

This clone was counted a single time. V and J are TRBV29-1 and TRBJ1-2, with 10 positions matching TRBD1. With 6 bases clipped from V and 3 bases from J, the junction kept 10 bases outside the gene matches. The CDR3 runs to 15 residues. Germline V CDR1 and CDR2: SQVTM, ANQGSEA. The CDR3 region has the DNA TGCAGCGTCGTCCCTTCGGGGACAGGGGACTATGGCTACACCTTC. Translation gives CSVVPSGTGDYGYTF.

V is TRBV28 and J is TRBJ2-4; 7 nucleotides line up with TRBD2. CDR3 length: 14 residues. Germline V gene lookup returns CDR1 MDHEN and CDR2 SYDVKM. The trim removed 8 bases at V and 4 bases at J, leaving 8 bases unmatched. The CDR3 nucleotides read TGTGCCAGCCTCTTGGCGGGGGAAAAAAACATTCAGTACTTC. Protein: CASLLAGEKNIQYF. The full variable domain, completed using reference TRBV28 and TRBJ2-4, is DVKVTQSSRYLVKRTGEKVFLECVQDMDHENMFWYRQDPGLGLRLIYFSYDVKMKEKGDIPEGYSVSREKKERFSLILESASTNQTSMYLCASLLAGEKNIQYFGAGTRLSVL.

The chain couples TRBV5-6 to TRBJ1-3; D unresolved. The V gene's germline CDR1 is SGHDT and CDR2 YYEEEE. V was cut by 4 bases and J by 1 base, with 6 bases left in between. The CDR3 spans 13 residues. CDR3 sequence: CASSDRSGNTIYF. As DNA, the CDR3 is TGTGCCAGCAGCGATCGATCTGGAAACACCATATATTTT.

The chain couples TRBV11-2 to TRBJ2-5; 8 positions match TRBD2. The germline V gene encodes CDR1 SGHAT and CDR2 FQNNGV. V dropped 7 bases and J dropped 5; count of bases not matched to a gene: 9. The CDR3 has 14 amino acids. In nucleotides, the CDR3 is TGTGCCAGCACCGGGGGGGGGCCTAGGGAGACCCAGTACTTC. Translated: CASTGGGPRETQYF.

The chain uses TRBV7-2 and TRBJ1-6, with D possibly TRBD1 on 6 matching bases. This CDR3 has 15 residues. Germline CDR1 is SGHTA and CDR2 is FQGNSA. The germline V and J ends were trimmed by 4 bases and 7 bases, with 14 bases remaining between them. The CDR3 region is CASSSSGAQNSPLHF. DNA of the CDR3: TGTGCCAGCAGCTCCTCAGGGGCGCAGAATTCACCCCTCCACTTT.

The V and J genes are TRBV5-4 and TRBJ1-2, with D perhaps TRBD1 (6 bases). CDR1 and CDR2 (germline): SGHNT, YYREEE (reference sequence). The length of the CDR3 is 15 residues. The V and J ends lost 2 bases and 1 base respectively, with 12 bases between them. CDR3 DNA: TGTGCCAGCAGCTTAGTAGGGGGGGTTAACTATGGCTACACCTTC. As protein: CASSLVGGVNYGYTF. Combining the CDR3 with reference TRBV5-4 and TRBJ1-2 gives the whole variable domain ETGVTQSPTHLIKTRGQQVTLRCSSQSGHNTVSWYQQALGQGPQFIFQYYREEENGRGNFPPRFSGLQFPNYSSELNVNALELDDSALYLCASSLVGGVNYGYTFGSGTRLTVV.

The chain couples TRBV2 to TRBJ2-3, with D uncertain. CDR3 length equals 11 residues. Germline values: CDR1 SNHLY, CDR2 FYNNEI. V was pared by 6 bases and J by 3 bases, with 4 bases between. The CDR3 loop reads CASRRTDTQYF. The DNA for the CDR3 is TGTGCCAGCAGAAGGACAGATACGCAGTATTTT.

The chain couples TRBV2 to TRBJ2-3; D is tentatively TRBD1 or TRBD2 (5 bases each). Germline V gene sequence: CDR1 SNHLY, CDR2 FYNNEI. Trimming took off 0 bases at V and 6 bases at J, with 13 bases between the two ends. The CDR3 extends over 15 amino acids. The CDR3 DNA reads TGTGCCAGCAGTGAAGCGCTGGACTGGGGCGATACGCAGTATTTT. Translated: CASSEALDWGDTQYF.

With regard to this clone: The same CDR3 also results from other DNA sequences found in this sample. This chain connects TRBV7-2 to TRBJ2-7, with D possibly being TRBD2 (5 bases). The CDR3 is 11 amino acids. Germline CDR1 and CDR2: SGHTA and FQGNSA. V dropped 3 bases and J dropped 7 bases, with 7 bases sitting between them. The CDR3 DNA sequence: TGTGCCAGCAGCTTGAGGGCTGAGCAGTACTTC. This gives the protein CASSLRAEQYF.

V is TRBV4-2 and J is TRBJ2-7; TRBD1 is a possible D gene (6 bases). The CDR3 has 15 amino acids. The V gene's germline CDR1 is LGHNA and CDR2 YNFKEQ. V was clipped by 2 bases and J by 3 bases, with 14 bases between them. The CDR3 reads CASSQPGQSLYEQYF. The CDR3, as DNA: TGTGCCAGCAGCCAACCTGGACAGAGCCTCTACGAGCAGTACTTC.

The chain couples TRBV11-1 to TRBJ2-3, with 12 bases lining up with TRBD2. The CDR3 is 16 amino acids. Germline V gene lookup returns CDR1 SGHAT and CDR2 FQDESV (reference sequence). Trimming took 5 bases from V and 2 from J; bases not matched to a gene: 5. Here the CDR3 reads CASSDRTSGDTDTQYF. In DNA, the CDR3 is TGTGCCAGCAGCGATCGGACTAGCGGGGACACAGATACGCAGTATTTT. Based on the CDR3 plus reference TRBV11-1 and TRBJ2-3, the full variable domain is EAEVAQSPRYKITEKSQAVAFWCDPISGHATLYWYRQILGQGPELLVQFQDESVVDDSQLPKDRFSAERLKGVDSTLKIQPAELGDSAMYLCASSDRTSGDTDTQYFGPGTRLTVL.

Points on this clone: Other DNA variants within this sample encode the same CDR3. V is TRBV7-2 and J is TRBJ1-5; D possibly corresponds to TRBD1 (6 bases). Trimming stripped 6 bases from V and 9 bases from J, with 21 bases between. The CDR3 contains 15 residues. Per germline, CDR1 SGHTA and CDR2 FQGNSA. CDR3 DNA sequence: TGTGCCAGCAGTTTGACGCAGGGTGGGGGCGGGCCCCAGCATTTT. This encodes CASSLTQGGGGPQHF.

The chain couples TRBV11-2 to TRBJ2-4, with D tentatively TRBD1 or TRBD2 (6 bases each). The germline V and J ends were trimmed by 5 bases and 0 bases, with 14 bases remaining between them. This CDR3 contains 16 residues. The germline CDR1 and CDR2 sequences are SGHAT and FQNNGV. The CDR3 is CASSLRGVEAKNIQYF. The CDR3 DNA follows: TGTGCCAGCAGCCTTAGGGGGGTGGAAGCCAAAAACATTCAGTACTTC.

This clone was seen a single time. The V and J genes are TRBV2 and TRBJ2-6, with 8 positions matching TRBD2. The CDR3 contains 16 residues. The germline gives CDR1 SNHLY, CDR2 FYNNEI. J gave up 0 bases and V 5 bases, and 3 bases lay outside the gene matches. The CDR3 is CASSPGGASGANVLTF. In DNA, the CDR3 is TGTGCCAGCAGTCCGGGGGGGGCCTCTGGGGCCAACGTCCTGACTTTC.

This clone appeared once. This chain links TRBV5-1 with TRBJ1-3, with a possible D match to TRBD1 (6 bases). Per the germline V gene, CDR1 is SGHRS and CDR2 is YFSETQ. Between the trimmed V and J ends, which lost 3 bases and 2 bases, there was a span of 12 bases. The CDR3 covers 15 residues. CDR3 region: CASSYGGAPGNTIYF. In DNA form, the CDR3 reads TGCGCCAGCAGCTACGGGGGGGCGCCTGGAAACACCATATATTTT.